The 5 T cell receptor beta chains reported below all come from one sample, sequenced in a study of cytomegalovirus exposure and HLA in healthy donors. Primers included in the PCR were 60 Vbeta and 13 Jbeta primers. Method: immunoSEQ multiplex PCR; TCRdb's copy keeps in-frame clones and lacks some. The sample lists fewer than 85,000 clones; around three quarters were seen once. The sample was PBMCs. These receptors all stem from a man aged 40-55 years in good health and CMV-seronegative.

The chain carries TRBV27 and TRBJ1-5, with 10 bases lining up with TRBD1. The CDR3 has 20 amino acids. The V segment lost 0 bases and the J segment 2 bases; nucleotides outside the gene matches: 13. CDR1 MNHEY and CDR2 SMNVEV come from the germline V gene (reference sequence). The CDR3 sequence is CASSLSRGRTGGYGNQPQHF. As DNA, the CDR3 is TGTGCCAGCAGTTTATCGCGGGGACGGACAGGGGGTTATGGCAATCAGCCCCAGCATTTT.

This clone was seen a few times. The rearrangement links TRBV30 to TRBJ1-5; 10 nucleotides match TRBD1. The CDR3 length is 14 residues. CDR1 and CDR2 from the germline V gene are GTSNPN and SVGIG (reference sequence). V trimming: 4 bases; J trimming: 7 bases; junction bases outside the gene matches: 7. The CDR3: CAWTLGTGDQPQHF. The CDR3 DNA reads TGTGCCTGGACCCTCGGGACAGGGGACCAGCCCCAGCATTTT.

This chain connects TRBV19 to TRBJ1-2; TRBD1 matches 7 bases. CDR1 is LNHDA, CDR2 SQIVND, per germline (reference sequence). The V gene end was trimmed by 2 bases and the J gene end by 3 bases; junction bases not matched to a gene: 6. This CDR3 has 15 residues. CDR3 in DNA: TGTGCCAGTAGTATAACCCCCGGGACAGACTATGGCTACACCTTC. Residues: CASSITPGTDYGYTF.

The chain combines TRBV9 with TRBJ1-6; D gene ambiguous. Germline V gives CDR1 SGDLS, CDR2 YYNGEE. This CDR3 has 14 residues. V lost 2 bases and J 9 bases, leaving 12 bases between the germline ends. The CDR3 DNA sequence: TGTGCCAGCAGCGTCAACGTAGACATTTCACCCCTCCACTTT. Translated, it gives CASSVNVDISPLHF.

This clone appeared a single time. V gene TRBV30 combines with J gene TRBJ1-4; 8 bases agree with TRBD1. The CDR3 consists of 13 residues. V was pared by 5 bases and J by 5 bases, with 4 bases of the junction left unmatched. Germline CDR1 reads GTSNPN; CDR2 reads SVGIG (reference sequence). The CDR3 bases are TGTGCCTGGGAGGACAGGGAAAATGAAAAACTGTTTTTT. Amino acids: CAWEDRENEKLFF.